This TCR beta chain was documented in a study of tumor-infiltrating lymphocytes in primary liver carcinoma. The V segment lost 6 bases and the J segment 3 bases; nucleotides outside the gene matches: 12. The CDR3 runs to 16 residues. Germline V gives CDR1 SGHAT, CDR2 FQNNGV. In its sample, this clonotype is medium-sized. Between roughly 17 and 31 mg of unsorted bulk tissue served as the source from which RNA and DNA were co-extracted. Without exception, tumor samples held over 80% viable tumor cells. TCR beta cDNA was prepared out of roughly 450 ng total RNA by means of a constant-region primer. Researchers made the TCR beta libraries by running three nested multiplex PCR rounds with slightly modified ARM-PCR. PCR rounds one and two used TRBV1-TRBV30 forward primers with a C-beta reverse primer for 10 cycles each. TCRdb redid the calling of the multiplex PCR reads with MiXCR, one entry per CDR3 protein. This sample has some 55,000 distinct CDR3 sequences, with around 79% found just once.

The genes are TRBV11-2 and TRBJ1-1; TRBD1 matches 8 bases. What was sequenced was liver tumor tissue from sampling region 2. Subset indicated: tumor region T2, inferior pole. The source is a man in his forties with primary liver carcinoma and hepatitis B virus infection. CDR3 residues: CASSRTILGQDTEAFF. The DNA of the CDR3 is TGTGCCAGCAGTCGTACGATTCTGGGACAGGACACTGAAGCTTTCTTT.